The entry below describes one TCR beta chain. Its antigen is currently unknown. This sample was included in a study of cytomegalovirus exposure and HLA in healthy donors. Study outcomes and limitations: Later analysis demonstrated an association between a missense DCLRE1C variant and TCR beta V- and J-gene trimming.

The V gene's germline CDR1 is SEHNR and CDR2 FQNEAQ (reference sequence). The ends were cut back, 3 bases at V and 6 bases at J, with 9 bases in the middle. The CDR3 spans 13 residues. 60 Vbeta and 13 Jbeta primers were used in PCR. Data came from immunoSEQ multiplex PCR; TCRdb stores just in-frame clones and leaves some out. The table lists around 110,000 clones, 70% to 80% of them singletons, with 1.6% in the top ten. The study sampled nominally healthy donors, though unrecorded immune exposures were likely. The rearrangement uses TRBV7-9 and TRBJ2-1; possible D gene TRBD2, 6 bases. Sequencing input: PBMCs. The clonotype was recovered from a woman between 18 and 29 years old in good health and CMV-seronegative. The CDR3 here is CASSFSGSNEQFF. The CDR3, as DNA: TGTGCCAGCAGCTTTTCCGGGAGCAATGAGCAGTTCTTC. Together with reference TRBV7-9 and TRBJ2-1, the CDR3 gives the full variable domain: DTGVSQNPRHKITKRGQNVTFRCDPISEHNRLYWYRQTLGQGPEFLTYFQNEAQLEKSRLLSDRFSAERPKGSFSTLEIQRTEQGDSAMYLCASSFSGSNEQFFGPGTRLTVL.